This passage covers 6 T cell receptor beta chains from one sample sequenced in a study of T-cell memory formation after mild COVID-19. TCRdb re-analysed the 5' RACE reads in MiXCR, keeping a single row per CDR3 protein. Of approximately 150,000 distinct CDR3 sequences listed, around 13% were seen once; the top ten hold around 14%. Sequencing was done on a sample of PBMCs or a T cell subset sorted from them (not recorded which). The receptor set was obtained from an adult woman who had mild COVID-19 (a few samples of this study predate the infection). Cell type and time point are not known.

This clonotype was found a few times. This chain joins TRBV20-1 and TRBJ2-3, with D tentatively TRBD2 (6 bases). The CDR3 consists of 15 residues. V lost 2 bases to trimming and J lost 8 bases, with 20 bases between them. Germline lookup yields CDR1 DFQATT and CDR2 SNEGSKA (reference sequence). The CDR3 loop is CSARSGKRVEITQYF. CDR3 in DNA: TGCAGTGCTAGATCGGGGAAGCGGGTGGAGATTACGCAGTATTTT.

This clonotype has a handful of counts. The chain joins TRBV7-3 to TRBJ1-1; D is uncertain. The V end lost 5 bases, the J end lost 3 bases, and 13 bases lay between the germline ends. CDR3 length: 14 amino acids. Germline V gives CDR1 SGHTA, CDR2 FQGTGA. The CDR3 here is CASSTQDWDTEAFF. The CDR3 DNA follows: TGTGCCAGCAGCACGCAAGACTGGGACACTGAAGCTTTCTTT.

On this clonotype: The junction differs from germline at one of its ends, possibly a read error. The chain couples TRBV7-7 to TRBJ2-1, with 9 positions matching TRBD2. Germline V gene data show CDR1 as SSHAT and CDR2 as FNYEAQ (reference sequence). The CDR3 is 16 amino acids. The CDR3 region is CASSLEGSGRYNEQFF. CDR3 bases: TGTGCTAGCAGCTTAGAGGGTAGCGGGAGATACAATGAGCAGTTCTTC.

V is TRBV15 and J is TRBJ2-7, with TRBD1 identical over 10 bases. Germline V gives CDR1 LNHNV, CDR2 YYDKDF (reference sequence). The CDR3 is 15 residues long. V gave up 8 bases and J gave up 7 bases; unmatched junction bases: 14. In DNA, the CDR3 is TGTGCCACCCGGCTCTCCGGGACAGGGGTTGATGAGCAGTACTTC. Protein product: CATRLSGTGVDEQYF.

In its sample, this clonotype was seen a few times. The CDR3 sequence is CASSAGGTYYTDTQYF. In nucleotides, the CDR3 is TGTGCCAGCAGCGCCGGGGGGACGTATTACACAGATACGCAGTATTTT. The chain employs TRBV9 and TRBJ2-3; 7 bases align to TRBD2. The V gene end was trimmed by 3 bases and the J gene end by 2 bases; junction bases not matched to a gene: 9. The CDR3 runs to 16 residues. Per germline, CDR1 SGDLS and CDR2 YYNGEE.

This clonotype was found a few times. The chain is built from TRBV27 and TRBJ2-3, with D possibly matching TRBD1 (7 bases). CDR1 MNHEY and CDR2 SMNVEV come from the germline V gene (reference sequence). The CDR3 has 15 amino acids. V lost 5 bases, J lost 3 bases, and 15 bases lay in between. The CDR3 sequence is CASSRGTVGTDTQYF. The CDR3 DNA follows: TGTGCCAGCAGTCGCGGGACAGTTGGAACAGATACGCAGTATTTT.